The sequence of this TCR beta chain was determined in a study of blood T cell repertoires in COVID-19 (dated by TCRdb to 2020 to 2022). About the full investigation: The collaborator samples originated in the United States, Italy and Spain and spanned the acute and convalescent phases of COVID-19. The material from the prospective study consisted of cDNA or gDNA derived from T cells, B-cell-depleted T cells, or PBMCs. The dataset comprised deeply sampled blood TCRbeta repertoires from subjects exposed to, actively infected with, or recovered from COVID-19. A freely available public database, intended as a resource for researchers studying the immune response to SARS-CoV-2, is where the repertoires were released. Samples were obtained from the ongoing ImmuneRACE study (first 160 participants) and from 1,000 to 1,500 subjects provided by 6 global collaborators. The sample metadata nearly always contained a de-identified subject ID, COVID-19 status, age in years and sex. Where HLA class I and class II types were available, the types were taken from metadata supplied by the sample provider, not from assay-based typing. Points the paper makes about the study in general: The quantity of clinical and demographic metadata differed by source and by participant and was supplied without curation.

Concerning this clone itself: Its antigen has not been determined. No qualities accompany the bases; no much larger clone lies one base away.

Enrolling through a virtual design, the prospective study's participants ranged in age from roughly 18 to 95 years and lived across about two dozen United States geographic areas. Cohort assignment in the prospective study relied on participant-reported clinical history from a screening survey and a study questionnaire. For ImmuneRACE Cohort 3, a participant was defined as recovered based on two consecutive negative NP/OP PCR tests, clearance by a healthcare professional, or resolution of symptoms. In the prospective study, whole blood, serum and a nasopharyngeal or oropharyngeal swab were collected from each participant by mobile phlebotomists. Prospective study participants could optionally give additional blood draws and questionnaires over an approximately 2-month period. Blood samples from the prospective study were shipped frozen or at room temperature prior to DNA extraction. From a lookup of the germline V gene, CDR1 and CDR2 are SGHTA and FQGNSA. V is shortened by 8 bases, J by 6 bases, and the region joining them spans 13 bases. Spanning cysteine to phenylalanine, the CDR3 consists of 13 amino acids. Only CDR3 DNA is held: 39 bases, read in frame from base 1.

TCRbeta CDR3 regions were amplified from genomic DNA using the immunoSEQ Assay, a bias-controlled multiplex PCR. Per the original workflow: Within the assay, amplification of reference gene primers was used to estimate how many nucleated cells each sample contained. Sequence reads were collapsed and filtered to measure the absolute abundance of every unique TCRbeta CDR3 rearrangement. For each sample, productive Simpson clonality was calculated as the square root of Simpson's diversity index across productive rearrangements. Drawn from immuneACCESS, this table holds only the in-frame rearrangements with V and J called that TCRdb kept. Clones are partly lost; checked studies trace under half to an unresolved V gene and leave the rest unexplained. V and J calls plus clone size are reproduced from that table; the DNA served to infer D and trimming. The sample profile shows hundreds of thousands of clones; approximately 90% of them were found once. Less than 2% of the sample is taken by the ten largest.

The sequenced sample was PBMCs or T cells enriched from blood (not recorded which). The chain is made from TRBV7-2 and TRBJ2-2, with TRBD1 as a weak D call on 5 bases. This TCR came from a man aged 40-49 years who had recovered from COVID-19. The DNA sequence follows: TGTGCCAGCGGACCCCAAGGGGCCGGGGAGCTGTTTTTT. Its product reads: CASGPQGAGELFF.